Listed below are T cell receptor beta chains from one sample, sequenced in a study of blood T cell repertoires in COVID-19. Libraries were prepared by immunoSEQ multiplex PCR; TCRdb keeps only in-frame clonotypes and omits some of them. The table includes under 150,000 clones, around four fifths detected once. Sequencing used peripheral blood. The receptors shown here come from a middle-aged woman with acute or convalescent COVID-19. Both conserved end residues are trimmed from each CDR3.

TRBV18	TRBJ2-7	ASSPPGVGVEQY
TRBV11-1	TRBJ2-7	ASSLGWGGDEQY
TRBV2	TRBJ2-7	ASSLNRGTPYEQY
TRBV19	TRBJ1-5	ASHPPGAGNQPQH
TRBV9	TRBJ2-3	ASSEGDTGQADTQY
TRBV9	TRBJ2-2	ASSVVQMNTGELF
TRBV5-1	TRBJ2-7	ASSLAGHPNEQY
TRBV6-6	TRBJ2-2	ASFDPGGTGELF
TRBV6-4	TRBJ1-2	ASSDWTVFGYT
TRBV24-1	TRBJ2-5	ATSDLNGTSAETQY
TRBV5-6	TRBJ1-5	ASSLGSGSVLHQPQH
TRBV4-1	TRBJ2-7	ASSLDLTGTYEQY
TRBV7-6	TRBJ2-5	ASSKQQAGAETQY
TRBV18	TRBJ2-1	ASSARLAGVYNEQF
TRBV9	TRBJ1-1	ASSVGGLGTEAF
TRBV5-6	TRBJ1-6	ASNLRGSGNSPLH
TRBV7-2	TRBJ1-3	ASSFQRSGTGATGNTIY
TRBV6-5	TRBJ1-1	ASSLQGTEAF
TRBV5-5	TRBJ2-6	ASTISSGANVLT
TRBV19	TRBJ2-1	ASSLLGGYNEQF
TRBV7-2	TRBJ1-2	ASSHNRAGYT
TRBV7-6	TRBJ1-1	ASSLVGTFGTEAF
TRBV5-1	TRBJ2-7	ASSPVWRGTYEQY
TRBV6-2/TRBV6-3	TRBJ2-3	ASSSPARGRGGTDTQY
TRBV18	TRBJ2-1	ASSPLGGGAVEQF
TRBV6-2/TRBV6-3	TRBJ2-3	ASSGLAGYITDTQY
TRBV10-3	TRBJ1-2	ATRGSTGYT
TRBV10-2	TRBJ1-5	ASSETSYQPQH
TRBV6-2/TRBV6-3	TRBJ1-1	ASSYVPGGTEAF
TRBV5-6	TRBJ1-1	ASSFWGQGVRMNTEAF
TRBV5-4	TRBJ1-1	ASTADRMNTEAF
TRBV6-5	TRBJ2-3	ASRDRSSTDTQY
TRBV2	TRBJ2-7	ASSIAGGGAYEQY
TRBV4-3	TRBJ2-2	ASSQELLAIGELF
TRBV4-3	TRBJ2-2	ASRPSGGDTGELF
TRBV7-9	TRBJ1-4	ASSSTGYGYEKLF
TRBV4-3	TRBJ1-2	ASSRAVSMGYT
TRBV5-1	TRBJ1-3	ASSTKPTDSGNTIY
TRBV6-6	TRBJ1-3	ASSYGGGTGNTIY
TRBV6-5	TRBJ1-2	ASSPAEKLNGYT
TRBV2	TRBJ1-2	ASTPGQTIYGYT
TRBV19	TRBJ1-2	ASSINSYYGYT
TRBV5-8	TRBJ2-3	ASSLGLTSGGADTQY
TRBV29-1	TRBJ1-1	SVDDRGTEAF
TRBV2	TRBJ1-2	ASSDPTGNYGYT
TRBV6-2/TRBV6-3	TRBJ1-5	ASSHGGFPL
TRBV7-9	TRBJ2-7	ASSLRDRGPGEQY
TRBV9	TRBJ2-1	ASSVDRGIVGEQF
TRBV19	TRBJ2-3	ASSQTSGTGVSSTDTQY
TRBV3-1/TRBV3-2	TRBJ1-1	ASSQVGPRGNTEAF